The next 23 T cell receptor beta chains were all read from a single sample in a study of radiation and T cells in renal cell carcinoma. Method: immunoSEQ multiplex PCR; TCRdb's copy keeps in-frame clones and lacks some. The sample lists tens of thousands of clones; over 65% were seen once. Time point of the sample: baseline pretreatment blood. Documented treatment: 15 Gy SBRT to primary tumor, nephrectomy 4 weeks later. This material consisted of blood, taken from a patient whose treatment included radiotherapy and nephrectomy. The receptors originated from a man between 60 and 75 years old with renal cell carcinoma.

This clone has more than one count but fewer than ten. The chain has TRBV5-4 and TRBJ1-1, with TRBD1 as a possible D gene (5 bases). V was pared by 2 bases and J by 7 bases, with 9 bases between. The CDR3 consists of 12 residues. Germline CDR1 and CDR2: SGHNT and YYREEE (reference sequence). CDR3 bases: TGTGCCAGCAGCTTCGGACAACTTGAAGCTTTCTTT. This codes for CASSFGQLEAFF.

The V gene is TRBV21-1, the J gene TRBJ2-3; the D call in the table, TRBD2, was not verified against the DNA. TRBV21-1 is noted as a pseudogene. This CDR3 has 13 residues. The CDR3 bases are TGTGCCAGCAGCTCTAGGTACGGAGATACGCAGTATTTT. Amino acids: CASSSRYGDTQYF.

CDR3 protein: CASSSLGQGDTEAFF. The CDR3 DNA sequence: TGTGCCAGCAGCAGCCTGGGACAGGGAGACACTGAAGCTTTCTTT. The V call is TRBV5-6, the J call TRBJ1-1; 9 bases line up with TRBD1. Germline CDR1 SGHDT, CDR2 YYEEEE. Trimming cost V 4 bases and J 3 bases; bases outside gene matches: 7. The length of the CDR3 is 15 residues.

The chain links TRBV20-1 to TRBJ1-2, with TRBD1 matching over 7 bases. CDR1 and CDR2 (germline): DFQATT, SNEGSKA (reference sequence). The CDR3 has 11 amino acids. CDR3 region: CSLQQGDGYTF. For the CDR3, the DNA is TGCAGCCTACAGCAGGGGGATGGCTACACCTTC.

This chain uses TRBV19 with TRBJ1-5, with D perhaps TRBD1 (6 bases). CDR1 and CDR2 from the germline V gene are LNHDA and SQIVND (reference sequence). Trimming took off 0 bases at V and 7 bases at J, with 10 bases between the two ends. CDR3 length: 14 amino acids. Here the CDR3 DNA reads TGTGCCAGTAGTATAGACGGGGGGGGCCAGCCCCAGCATTTT. Encoded protein: CASSIDGGGQPQHF.

V and J are TRBV6-5 and TRBJ2-2; tentative D call: TRBD2 (5 bases). The V gene's germline CDR1 is MNHEY and CDR2 SVGAGI. The CDR3 loop spans 15 amino acids. Between the trimmed V and J ends, which lost 5 bases and 2 bases, there was a span of 12 bases. CDR3: CASSLRRLNTGELFF. The CDR3 region has the DNA TGTGCCAGCAGTCTCAGGAGGCTTAACACCGGGGAGCTGTTTTTT.

This clone was observed a single time. This chain joins TRBV28 and TRBJ1-2, with D hard to call. The CDR3 has 13 amino acids. The germline V gene encodes CDR1 MDHEN and CDR2 SYDVKM. V was clipped by 3 bases and J by 5 bases, with 10 bases between them. The chain's CDR3 is CASSFAQLYGYTF. DNA of the CDR3: TGTGCCAGCAGTTTTGCTCAGCTTTATGGCTACACCTTC.

CDR3 sequence: CAWSSRAGLEQFF. The CDR3 DNA reads TGTGCCTGGAGTTCTCGGGCCGGGCTGGAGCAGTTCTTC. The V and J genes are TRBV30 and TRBJ2-1; D not resolved. The CDR3 consists of 13 residues. V was cut by 2 bases and J by 10 bases, with 15 bases left in between. Germline V gene data show CDR1 as GTSNPN and CDR2 as SVGIG (reference sequence).

In its sample, this clone was seen once. This chain uses TRBV6-5 with TRBJ2-1; no clear D. Germline CDR1 reads MNHEY; CDR2 reads SVGAGI. The CDR3 runs to 16 residues. The germline V and J ends were trimmed by 2 bases and 0 bases, with 11 bases remaining between them. The CDR3 DNA reads as TGTGCCAGCAGTTACCAAGCGTCGAGCTCCTACAATGAGCAGTTCTTC. It yields the protein CASSYQASSSYNEQFF.

The chain links TRBV5-4 to TRBJ2-1, with D maybe TRBD1 (5 bases). With 3 bases removed from V and 4 bases from J, the gap between germline ends came to 8 bases. CDR1 and CDR2 from the germline V gene are SGHNT and YYREEE (reference sequence). This CDR3 region has 13 residues. The CDR3 region is CASSYTGYNEQFF. In DNA, the CDR3 is TGTGCCAGCAGCTACACAGGATACAATGAGCAGTTCTTC. Full variable domain (missing parts from reference TRBV5-4 and TRBJ2-1): ETGVTQSPTHLIKTRGQQVTLRCSSQSGHNTVSWYQQALGQGPQFIFQYYREEENGRGNFPPRFSGLQFPNYSSELNVNALELDDSALYLCASSYTGYNEQFFGPGTRLTVL.

The V and J genes are TRBV6-5 and TRBJ2-7, with 8 bases aligning to TRBD2. Germline assignment: CDR1 MNHEY and CDR2 SVGAGI. V was pared by 0 bases and J by 7 bases, with 5 bases of the junction left unmatched. The CDR3 length is 14 residues. The CDR3 is CASSYSGLAGEQYF. Written as DNA, the CDR3 is TGTGCCAGCAGTTACTCAGGCCTAGCGGGTGAGCAGTACTTC.

V gene TRBV5-5 combines with J gene TRBJ2-1; D unresolved. Germline-derived CDR1 and CDR2 are SGHKS and YYEKEE (reference sequence). Trimming removed 1 base at V and 4 bases at J, with 9 bases between. The CDR3 consists of 14 residues. The CDR3 loop is CASSLSQTYNEQFF. DNA of the CDR3: TGTGCCAGCAGCTTGAGCCAGACATACAATGAGCAGTTCTTC. The full variable domain, completed using reference TRBV5-5 and TRBJ2-1, is DAGVTQSPTHLIKTRGQQVTLRCSPISGHKSVSWYQQVLGQGPQFIFQYYEKEERGRGNFPDRFSARQFPNYSSELNVNALLLGDSALYLCASSLSQTYNEQFFGPGTRLTVL.

The chain is built from TRBV15 and TRBJ1-1, with a weak D call TRBD1 (6 bases). This CDR3 is built from 13 residues. V was trimmed by 3 bases and J by 1 base, leaving 6 bases between them. The germline gives CDR1 LNHNV, CDR2 YYDKDF (reference sequence). The CDR3 bases are TGTGCCACCAGCAGGACAGGGAACACTGAAGCTTTCTTT. Amino acids: CATSRTGNTEAFF.

The chain combines TRBV9 with TRBJ2-2, with D possibly being TRBD1 (6 bases). CDR1 is SGDLS and CDR2 is YYNGEE in the germline V gene. This CDR3 is built from 13 residues. Trimming shortened V by 7 bases and J by 5 bases, and 12 bases separated the two germline ends. This CDR3 is CASDTGTTGELFF. In DNA, the CDR3 is TGTGCCAGCGATACAGGGACAACCGGGGAGCTGTTTTTT.

CDR3 loop: CASSLVSGSYTDTQYF. The CDR3 coding sequence is TGTGCCAGCAGCTTGGTTAGCGGGAGTTACACAGATACGCAGTATTTT. The chain carries TRBV5-6 and TRBJ2-3; 9 nucleotides agree with TRBD2. Looked up from germline, CDR1 is SGHDT and CDR2 is YYEEEE. After removal of 0 bases from V and 2 bases from J, the junction contained 4 bases not matched to a gene. The CDR3 length is 16 residues. Drawing the rest from reference TRBV5-6 and TRBJ2-3, the complete variable domain is DAGVTQSPTHLIKTRGQQVTLRCSPKSGHDTVSWYQQALGQGPQFIFQYYEEEERQRGNFPDRFSGHQFPNYSSELNVNALLLGDSALYLCASSLVSGSYTDTQYFGPGTRLTVL.

V usage is TRBV30 and J usage is TRBJ2-7, with a tentative D call TRBD1 (5 bases). V gave up 2 bases and J gave up 2 bases, with 13 bases separating them. The length of the CDR3 is 14 residues. Germline V gene data show CDR1 as GTSNPN and CDR2 as SVGIG (reference sequence). For the CDR3, the DNA is TGTGCCTGGAGTCTGGACACGGAGACCTACGAGCAGTACTTC. Translated: CAWSLDTETYEQYF.

Here the CDR3 DNA reads TGTGCCAGCAGCAGGGTGAGGAATCAGCCCCAGCATTTT. It specifies CASSRVRNQPQHF. The rearrangement uses TRBV7-8 and TRBJ1-5, with D hard to call. Per the germline V gene, CDR1 is SGHVS and CDR2 is FQNEAQ. The CDR3 length is 13 residues. Trimming left V 5 bases short and J 4 bases short, with 9 bases between.

The V call is TRBV28, the J call TRBJ2-2, with TRBD1 matching 10 bases. Trimming removed 4 bases from V and 4 bases from J; junction bases left unmatched: 6. The germline CDR1 and CDR2 sequences are MDHEN and SYDVKM. CDR3 length: 16 amino acids. The CDR3 DNA follows: TGTGCCAGCAGTTCACGGACAGGGGGTGGCACCGGGGAGCTGTTTTTT. Translated, it gives CASSSRTGGGTGELFF.

This chain connects TRBV7-7 to TRBJ2-2; weak D call: TRBD2 (5 bases). CDR3 length equals 14 residues. Trimming took 2 bases from V and 6 from J, leaving 10 bases between them. The germline V gene has CDR1 SSHAT and CDR2 FNYEAQ (reference sequence). CDR3 nucleotide sequence: TGTGCCAGCAGCTTAAAGCGGTCATCCGGGGAGCTGTTTTTT. Translation: CASSLKRSSGELFF.

V gene TRBV10-1 combines with J gene TRBJ2-2; perhaps TRBD2 as D (6 bases). The CDR3 loop spans 16 amino acids. Germline V lookup: CDR1 WNHNN, CDR2 SYGVQD (reference sequence). Trimming took 6 bases from V and 5 from J, leaving 19 bases between them. As DNA, the CDR3 is TGCGCCAGCAGCGCCGGGGGTGTAGTGACTACCGGGGAGCTGTTTTTT. Its translation is CASSAGGVVTTGELFF.

This clone has more than one count but fewer than ten. The chain uses TRBV29-1 and TRBJ2-1; 8 bases align to TRBD2. Trimming at V came to 5 bases and at J to 2 bases, leaving 11 bases not matched to a gene. Germline CDR1 is SQVTM and CDR2 is ANQGSEA. The CDR3 is 16 residues long. The CDR3 protein is CSVRALTSEAYNEQFF. For the CDR3, the DNA is TGCAGCGTTCGCGCCCTGACTAGCGAGGCCTACAATGAGCAGTTCTTC.

The chain uses TRBV4-3 and TRBJ2-2; the match to TRBD2 covers 14 bases. The CDR3 extends over 17 amino acids. Germline assignment: CDR1 LGHNA and CDR2 YSLEER. The junction had 6 bases not matched to a gene; V was cut back by 4 bases and J by 5 bases. Here the CDR3 DNA reads TGCGCCAGCAGCCGGGGACTAGCGGGAGAGGTTACCGGGGAGCTGTTTTTT. Residues: CASSRGLAGEVTGELFF.

This clone was detected only once. The chain couples TRBV13 to TRBJ2-5; D is uncertain. The germline CDR1 and CDR2 sequences are PRHDT and FYEKMQ (reference sequence). The V end lost 0 bases, the J end lost 2 bases, and 10 bases lay between the germline ends. This CDR3 has 15 amino acids. The CDR3 nucleotides read TGTGCCAGCAGCTTAGGGACCGCAAGACAAGAGACCCAGTACTTC. It encodes CASSLGTARQETQYF.